The present T cell receptor (beta chain) was sequenced within a study of persistence of HIV-infected CD4 T cells. Turning to the study itself: Median time on suppressive ART was 7 to 9 years.

Between the trimmed V and J ends, which lost 1 base and 8 bases, there was a span of 12 bases. CDR1 is MNHNS and CDR2 is SASEGT in the germline V gene. This CDR3 is built from 15 residues. Comment on this clone: Its target is not known.

Cells were stimulated with CMV-infected fibroblast lysates at roughly 9.1 ug/mL. Responding CD4+ T cells were sorted by upregulation of both CD40 ligand and CD69. For at least 4 years, plasma HIV-1 RNA was undetectable (<50 copies/mL). This was the immunoSEQ version 4 assay in survey mode. Assay used: immunoSEQ multiplex PCR; TCRdb lists only in-frame clones, some missing. The table shows under 20,000 clones, with roughly 61% occurring only once. The sample consisted of CD4+ T cells sorted from PBMCs after approximately 20-hour stimulation, taken from a patient who received antiretroviral therapy. This clonotype was obtained from an adult woman with HIV who was CMV-seropositive. This sequence joins TRBV6-1 and TRBJ1-6; D possibly corresponds to TRBD1 (5 bases). The CDR3 spells CASSEDRQRDSPLHF. In nucleotides, the CDR3 is TGTGCCAGCAGTGAAGATAGACAGAGAGATTCACCCCTCCACTTT.